This T cell receptor (beta chain) was observed in a study of CD8+ T cells in alopecia areata listed by TCRdb under 2018. Concerning the study at large: The study used high-throughput TCRbeta sequencing to examine T cell clonal expansion in alopecia areata, in both the C3H/HeJ mouse model and human patients. On the human side, TCRbeta sequencing was run on scalp tissue and on sorted CD4+ and CD8+ peripheral blood T cells from healthy controls and from alopecia areata patients with either patchy or totalis/universalis disease. Scalp clonality was compared among normal scalp (n=4), patchy alopecia areata scalp (n=8), and alopecia totalis/universalis scalp (n=8). RNA came from the PAXgene miRNA kit for fixed scalp, the miRNeasy kit for PBMCs, and the RNeasy kit for mouse skin. TCRbeta CDR3 regions were amplified by immunoSEQ multiplex PCR using 35 Vbeta forward and 13 Jbeta reverse primers. On the study overall, not on this receptor specifically: Higher clonality and more expanded CD8+ clones were observed in lesional scalp than in normal scalp, particularly in alopecia totalis/universalis, a finding suggestive of antigenic drive. Unlike mouse skin, which is dominated by gammadelta T cells, normal human skin has resident alphabeta T cells that are also sequenced, and this complicates analysis of the scalp TCR repertoire. TCR sequences shared between patients were less clear than in mice, possibly partly because of HLA diversity in the patient population.

The protocol used for the library was the immunoSEQ multiplex PCR assay. To provide template for TCR sequencing, every sample had RNA extracted and reverse transcribed into cDNA. First-strand cDNA was synthesized with SuperScript III using a 2:1 mix of oligo-dT and random hexamers. Amplification bias was assessed with a synthetic immune receptor repertoire, and residual bias was removed computationally. The paper's data handling went like this. After raw reads were preprocessed to remove errors, the CDR3 was defined following IMGT conventions as running from the conserved cysteine to phenylalanine. Clonality was computed by normalizing Shannon entropy by log2 of the number of productive unique TCRs and subtracting the result from 1. Scalp TCRbeta sequences were cross-referenced with sorted blood CD4 and CD8 repertoires so that the CD4 or CD8 identity of scalp clones could be inferred. In TCRdb, the immuneACCESS table is reduced to in-frame sequences with V and J assigned. These tables do not hold every clone; where another copy was compared, an unresolved V gene accounts for under half, and the others remain unexplained. V and J calls and clone size are given by that table; D and trimming were obtained from the DNA. In all, the sample holds some 160,000 clones, and roughly 60% of those were seen once. Approximately 34% of the sample is held by the ten biggest clonotypes.

PBMCs were isolated by density centrifugation and stained for CD3, CD4 and CD8, and CD4+ and CD8+ T cells were sorted on a FACSAria. Scalp biopsies and blood samples were provided by unaffected controls. Trimming takes 5 bases off V and 3 bases off J; junction bases not matched to a gene: 9. Inclusive of the bounding cysteine and phenylalanine, the CDR3 is 15 residues long. CDR3 DNA is the only sequence kept; it has 45 bases, read in frame from the first base. CDR1 and CDR2 were assigned from the germline V gene (reference sequence) as SEHNR and FQNEAQ. The count of this clone is one. Its antigen is currently not known. It has no much larger one-base neighbor in the sample; base qualities were not kept.

The receptor was isolated from a human donor in good health. This receptor chain uses TRBV7-9 and TRBJ2-7; 8 middle bases align to TRBD1. Sequenced material: CD8+ T cells sorted from blood. CDR3 sequence: CASSPDRGQVYEQYF. The nucleotide sequence is given as TGTGCCAGCAGCCCTGATCGGGGACAGGTCTACGAGCAGTACTTC.